This passage covers 32 T cell receptor beta chains from one sample sequenced in a study of human T cells and chemical hapten exposure. Individual cDNA molecules each carried unique molecular identifiers attached by the library. TCRdb analysed the reads with MiXCR anew, one entry per CDR3 protein. The sample includes about 480 distinct CDR3 sequences, approximately 42% of them seen just once. Treatment of the sample: therapeutic diphenylcyclopropenone sensitization with weekly scalp DPC. The starting material was whole blood, obtained before DPC sensitization or 2, 6, or about 24 weeks after (not recorded which). The receptors here all came from an adult with alopecia areata. Some clones in this sample may be carry-over from other donors' samples. This table probably holds off-target reads from a library built for another chain.

The chain has TRBV12-3 or TRBV12-4 and TRBJ2-1, with 12 bases identical to TRBD1. The CDR3 has 15 residues. Trimming took 5 bases from V and 14 from J; bases not matched to a gene: 13. DNA for the CDR3: TGTGCCAGCAGTCCCGGGACAGGGGGCGCGGGAGAGGAGTTCTTC. Translating it yields CASSPGTGGAGEEFF.

The chain recombines TRBV7-6 with TRBJ1-1, with a weak D call TRBD1 (5 bases). The CDR3 runs 13 residues. The germline V and J ends were trimmed by 6 bases and 5 bases, with 13 bases remaining between them. CDR1 is SGHVS and CDR2 is FNYEAQ in the germline V gene. The CDR3 DNA sequence: TGTGCCAGCAGTCCCCCTGGGACGACTGAAGCTTTCTTT. This encodes CASSPPGTTEAFF.

V gene TRBV7-9 combines with J gene TRBJ2-2, with TRBD1 identical over 8 bases. Germline V gives CDR1 SEHNR, CDR2 FQNEAQ (reference sequence). CDR3 length equals 16 residues. Trimming took 5 bases from V and 5 from J; bases not matched to a gene: 10. The chain's CDR3 is CASSKLGDRKTGELFF. The CDR3 DNA reads as TGTGCCAGCAGCAAGCTAGGGGACAGGAAAACCGGGGAGCTGTTTTTT.

This chain connects TRBV9 to TRBJ2-1; D uncertain. The CDR3 runs 14 residues. Trimming removed 4 bases from V and 5 bases from J, with 13 bases in between. Germline V CDR1 and CDR2: SGDLS, YYNGEE. The CDR3 DNA reads as TGTGCCAGCAGCCCTACCGGCAGAAACAATGAGCAGTTCTTC. Its translation: CASSPTGRNNEQFF.

This chain links TRBV6-2 or TRBV6-3 with TRBJ2-5, with D tentatively TRBD2 (6 bases). The germline gives CDR1 MNHEY, CDR2 SVGEGT. This CDR3 region has 17 residues. Trimming took off 6 bases at V and 0 bases at J, with 20 bases between the two ends. Here the CDR3 reads CASSGSTSLMYQETQYF. CDR3 DNA: TGTGCCAGCAGCGGGAGTACCTCCTTAATGTACCAAGAGACCCAGTACTTC.

J is TRBJ2-2 and V is TRBV12-3 or TRBV12-4, with 15 bases matching TRBD2. This CDR3 is 19 amino acids long. After removal of 6 bases from V and 3 bases from J, the junction contained 11 bases not matched to a gene. CDR3 sequence (DNA): TGTGCCAGCAGGGTTCTCGGGACTAGCGGGGGGCGGGACACCGGGGAGCTGTTTTTT. Translation gives CASRVLGTSGGRDTGELFF.

The chain employs TRBV7-9 and TRBJ2-7, with D uncertain. The CDR3 sequence is 15 residues long. Germline V gene data show CDR1 as SEHNR and CDR2 as FQNEAQ (reference sequence). V lost 1 base, J lost 2 bases, and 12 bases lay in between. The CDR3 nucleotides read TGTGCCAGCAGCTTAGGTGCAGGCACCACCTACGAGCAGTACTTC. Translation gives CASSLGAGTTYEQYF.

The rearrangement uses TRBV27 and TRBJ2-7, with D possibly being TRBD2 (5 bases). Between the trimmed V and J ends, which lost 3 bases and 6 bases, there was a span of 9 bases. The CDR3 spans 12 residues. Germline V gives CDR1 MNHEY, CDR2 SMNVEV (reference sequence). The CDR3 DNA sequence: TGTGCCAGCAGTTTTGGGAGAGGCGAGCAGTACTTC. Translation: CASSFGRGEQYF.

This clonotype was detected only a few times. The chain combines TRBV6-5 with TRBJ2-7; D gene unclear. The CDR3 consists of 13 residues. From germline, CDR1 is MNHEY and CDR2 SVGAGI. With 7 bases removed from V and 0 bases from J, the gap between germline ends came to 10 bases. CDR3 region: CASTGAGSYEQYF. CDR3 DNA sequence: TGTGCCAGCACCGGCGCCGGCTCCTACGAGCAGTACTTC.

This chain links TRBV19 with TRBJ2-2; TRBD2 matches 9 bases. Unmatched junction bases numbered 7, after V lost 6 bases and J lost 5 bases. This CDR3 is built from 15 residues. Germline loops: CDR1 LNHDA, CDR2 SQIVND (reference sequence). CDR3 loop: CASSKGLARTGELFF. The CDR3 DNA reads as TGTGCCAGTAGCAAAGGACTAGCGAGAACCGGGGAGCTGTTTTTT.

V gene TRBV7-3 combines with J gene TRBJ2-1, with 8 bases lining up with TRBD2. Germline loops: CDR1 SGHTA, CDR2 FQGTGA. This CDR3 has 16 amino acids. Germline trimming cut 4 bases from V and 7 bases from J; bases unmatched to any gene: 12. The CDR3 DNA follows: TGTGCCAGCAGCTCGTTGGCGGGGGGCGCTTTGAATGAGCAGTTCTTC. It codes for CASSSLAGGALNEQFF.

This rearrangement joins TRBV12-3 or TRBV12-4 to TRBJ2-2; weak D call: TRBD1 (5 bases). V was trimmed by 5 bases and J by 3 bases, leaving 7 bases between them. The CDR3 consists of 13 residues. The CDR3 bases are TGTGCCAGCAGTCCCAGGGACACCGGGGAGCTGTTTTTT. Amino acids: CASSPRDTGELFF.

The V and J genes are TRBV6-6 and TRBJ2-3, with 16 positions matching TRBD2. This CDR3 spans 14 amino acids. J gave up 8 bases and V 8 bases, and 4 bases lay outside the gene matches. Germline assignment: CDR1 MNHNY and CDR2 SVGAGI (reference sequence). The CDR3 DNA is TGTGCCAGCTCCGGGACTAGCGGGGGGGGTACGCAGTATTTT. It is translated as CASSGTSGGGTQYF.

In nucleotides, the CDR3 is TGTGCCAGCAGCTCCGGCCGCGTGAACACCGGGGAGCTGTTTTTT. This sequence encodes CASSSGRVNTGELFF. The chain combines TRBV7-2 with TRBJ2-2; D unresolved. The CDR3 sequence is 15 residues long. CDR1 and CDR2 from the germline V gene are SGHTA and FQGNSA. Trimming shortened V by 4 bases and J by 1 base, and 10 bases separated the two germline ends.

This clonotype was counted a few times. The J gene is TRBJ2-1, the V gene TRBV9; the D is unclear. V was pared by 0 bases and J by 6 bases, with 10 bases between. Germline lookup yields CDR1 SGDLS and CDR2 YYNGEE. CDR3 length equals 14 residues. Written as DNA, the CDR3 is TGTGCCAGCAGCGTAGTGGGGTCTAGCAATGAGCAGTTCTTC. This codes for CASSVVGSSNEQFF.

The CDR3 DNA reads as TGTGCCAGCAGCTTAGAAGCAGGAGGCTACGAGCAGTACTTC. It is translated as CASSLEAGGYEQYF. J is TRBJ2-7 and V is TRBV11-2; tentatively, D is TRBD2 (5 bases). Trimming took 0 bases from V and 3 from J, leaving 9 bases between them. Germline lookup yields CDR1 SGHAT and CDR2 FQNNGV. This CDR3 region has 14 residues.

The chain couples TRBV19 to TRBJ2-1; D might be TRBD1 (6 bases). The V and J ends lost 6 bases and 12 bases respectively, with 18 bases between them. In germline, CDR1 is LNHDA, CDR2 SQIVND (reference sequence). CDR3 length: 13 residues. The DNA for the CDR3 is TGTGCCAGTAGGTCGGTTGAGGGGACACGGCAGTTCTTC. Translation: CASRSVEGTRQFF.

V usage is TRBV14 and J usage is TRBJ2-1; tentatively, D is TRBD1 (5 bases). The CDR3 is made up of 18 amino acids. Trimming cost V 4 bases and J 7 bases, with 26 bases left between them. The germline V gene encodes CDR1 SGHDN and CDR2 FVKESK. The CDR3, as DNA: TGTGCCAGCAGCCGCCTCAGACCGGACACCCTACCTAAGAATGAGCAGTTCTTC. This codes for CASSRLRPDTLPKNEQFF.

The V gene is TRBV4-3, the J gene TRBJ1-4; the match to TRBD1 covers 7 bases. CDR1 and CDR2 from the germline V gene are LGHNA and YSLEER. The ends lost 0 bases at V and 11 bases at J; junction bases unmatched: 9. The CDR3 is made up of 15 amino acids. The CDR3 DNA reads TGCGCCAGCAGCCAAGAGACAGGGAGGGTCGAGAAACTGTTTTTT. Translated: CASSQETGRVEKLFF.

The J gene is TRBJ2-1, the V gene TRBV4-3; 11 positions match TRBD1. The CDR3 covers 16 residues. V lost 6 bases, J lost 4 bases, and 8 bases stayed unmatched. Germline assignment: CDR1 LGHNA and CDR2 YSLEER. The CDR3 region has the DNA TGCGCCAGCAGACCAGGGGACAGGGGGATGTACAATGAGCAGTTCTTC. Protein sequence: CASRPGDRGMYNEQFF.

This clonotype was observed a few times. The chain joins TRBV6-5 to TRBJ2-2; D possibly uses TRBD1 or TRBD2 (5 bases each). The germline V gene has CDR1 MNHEY and CDR2 SVGAGI. Trimming pared 5 bases from V and 4 bases from J, leaving 20 bases between. The length of the CDR3 is 17 residues. Written as DNA, the CDR3 is TGTGCCAGCAGTGATAACTGGGGGTCTTGGGGCACCGGGGAGCTGTTTTTT. Translated: CASSDNWGSWGTGELFF.

This clonotype was detected only a few times. CDR3 DNA sequence: TGTGCCAGCAGGGTAGCGGGCGAAGAGACCCAGTACTTC. It specifies CASRVAGEETQYF. The chain uses TRBV7-9 and TRBJ2-5; the match to TRBD2 covers 7 bases. In germline, CDR1 is SEHNR, CDR2 FQNEAQ (reference sequence). The CDR3 runs 13 residues. V lost 6 bases to trimming and J lost 3 bases; unmatched junction nucleotides: 4.

The chain carries TRBV6-2 or TRBV6-3 and TRBJ2-1; 7 bases fit TRBD1. Germline V lookup: CDR1 MNHEY, CDR2 SVGEGT. The CDR3 runs 15 residues. V shed 6 bases, J shed 0 bases, and the junction held 5 bases outside the gene matches. This CDR3 is CASRSRDSSYNEQFF. CDR3 bases: TGTGCCAGCAGGTCCCGGGACAGCTCCTACAATGAGCAGTTCTTC.

The rearrangement joins TRBV5-1 to TRBJ2-5; no clear D. Per germline, CDR1 SGHRS and CDR2 YFSETQ. This CDR3 contains 11 residues. Trimming took off 5 bases at V and 3 bases at J, with 5 bases between the two ends. CDR3 DNA: TGCGCCAGCAGTTTAAAAGAGACCCAGTACTTC. The encoded protein is CASSLKETQYF.

V gene TRBV6-5 combines with J gene TRBJ2-2; perhaps TRBD2 as D (6 bases). Trimming shortened V by 4 bases and J by 3 bases, and 15 bases separated the two germline ends. CDR1 and CDR2 (germline): MNHEY, SVGAGI. The CDR3 loop spans 16 amino acids. The CDR3 is CASSSWTGDDTGELFF. The CDR3 DNA is TGTGCCAGCAGTTCTTGGACGGGAGATGACACCGGGGAGCTGTTTTTT.

This rearrangement joins TRBV20-1 to TRBJ2-7, with a possible D match to TRBD2 (6 bases). The ends were cut back, 3 bases at V and 3 bases at J, with 12 bases in the middle. The CDR3 loop spans 13 amino acids. Germline CDR1 is DFQATT and CDR2 is SNEGSKA (reference sequence). CDR3 sequence (DNA): TGCAGTGCTAGCCTAGCGACCAACTACGAGCAGTACTTC. Translating it yields CSASLATNYEQYF.

This clonotype showed up just a few times. The chain combines TRBV14 with TRBJ1-6; D remains unclear. Germline V CDR1 and CDR2: SGHDN, FVKESK. Trimming stripped 5 bases from V and 8 bases from J, with 7 bases between. The CDR3 length is 12 residues. The chain's CDR3 is CASSFTDSPLHF. The CDR3 nucleotides read TGTGCCAGCAGCTTCACGGATTCACCCCTCCACTTT.

V usage is TRBV7-3 and J usage is TRBJ2-2, with 9 bases aligning to TRBD1. Per the germline V gene, CDR1 is SGHTA and CDR2 is FQGTGA. There are 16 residues in the CDR3. V was clipped by 5 bases and J by 1 base; unmatched bases: 5. The CDR3 sequence: CASSPGGQGNTGELFF. CDR3 nucleotides: TGTGCCAGCAGCCCTGGGGGACAGGGGAACACCGGGGAGCTGTTTTTT.

The chain couples TRBV30 to TRBJ1-6; a possible D gene is TRBD1 (5 bases). The CDR3 totals 14 residues. Germline V CDR1 and CDR2: GTSNPN, SVGIG (reference sequence). Trimming left V 4 bases short and J 1 base short, with 8 bases between. The CDR3 DNA sequence: TGTGCCTGGACAGGGATGTCCTATAATTCACCCCTCCACTTT. As protein: CAWTGMSYNSPLHF. Together with reference TRBV30 and TRBJ1-6, the CDR3 gives the full variable domain: SQTIHQWPATLVQPVGSPLSLECTVEGTSNPNLYWYRQAAGRGLQLLFYSVGIGQISSEVPQNLSASRPQDRQFILSSKKLLLSDSGFYLCAWTGMSYNSPLHFGNGTRLTVT.

This rearrangement joins TRBV19 to TRBJ2-3; 11 nucleotides agree with TRBD1. This CDR3 contains 17 residues. Losses at the gene ends were 4 bases for V and 3 bases for J; bases not matched to a gene: 9. Germline CDR1 is LNHDA and CDR2 is SQIVND (reference sequence). The CDR3 region is CASSNEWTGGRTDTQYF. The CDR3 nucleotides are TGTGCCAGTAGTAACGAATGGACAGGGGGCCGGACAGATACGCAGTATTTT.

This clonotype has just one count. The rearrangement links TRBV4-2 to TRBJ2-6; 10 nucleotides line up with TRBD1. The CDR3 runs to 18 residues. Germline V gene lookup returns CDR1 LGHNA and CDR2 YNFKEQ. The trim removed 1 base at V and 0 bases at J, leaving 3 bases unmatched. The CDR3 region is CASSQGQGANSGANVLTF. CDR3 nucleotide sequence: TGTGCCAGCAGCCAAGGACAGGGGGCGAACTCTGGGGCCAACGTCCTGACTTTC.

This rearrangement joins TRBV27 to TRBJ2-1, with D hard to call. V was cut by 2 bases and J by 4 bases, with 9 bases left in between. Germline V CDR1 and CDR2: MNHEY, SMNVEV (reference sequence). The CDR3 sequence is 14 residues long. CDR3 in amino acids: CASSLHPEYNEQFF. CDR3 DNA: TGTGCCAGCAGTTTACACCCCGAGTACAATGAGCAGTTCTTC.